These T cell receptor beta chains were read from a single sample in a study of T cell repertoires in cytomegalovirus infection. These receptors are not linked to any known antigen. Via MiXCR, TCRdb re-called the reads, giving one row per CDR3 protein. The sample includes 35,000 or so distinct CDR3 sequences, around half of them seen just once. This specimen consisted of CD8+ T cells from cultured PBMCs, obtained from culture after CMV antigen stimulation. The receptors stem from a human donor in good health (CMV status not recorded). Some clones in this sample may be carry-over from other donors' samples. The CDR3 runs from the conserved cysteine through the conserved F or W. A D gene is named only where the DNA matches it firmly. Clone sizes are given selectively: once, few, many, or a class where the clone is expanded.

abundance: NA; d_gene: TRBD1; len: 18; j_gene: TRBJ2-7; v_gene: TRBV12-5; CDR3nt: TGTGCTAGTGGTCCTGATACTTGGGACAGGAGGAGCTCCTACGAGCAGTACTTC; CDR3aa: CASGPDTWDRRSSYEQYF
abundance: NA; d_gene: NA; len: 16; j_gene: TRBJ2-5; v_gene: TRBV3-1; CDR3nt: TGTGCCAGCAGCCACCTTGTCGGGGGCCTAGGGGAGACCCAGTACTTC; CDR3aa: CASSHLVGGLGETQYF
abundance: NA; d_gene: NA; len: 14; j_gene: TRBJ2-5; v_gene: TRBV7-3; CDR3nt: TGTGCCAGCAGTCAGAGCAGGGACTCAGAGACCCAGTACTTC; CDR3aa: CASSQSRDSETQYF
abundance: NA; d_gene: TRBD1; len: 19; j_gene: TRBJ2-5; v_gene: TRBV4-1; CDR3nt: TGCGCCAGCAGCCCCAAACCGGGACAGGCTGGGGCCTACCAAGAGACCCAGTACTTC; CDR3aa: CASSPKPGQAGAYQETQYF
abundance: NA; d_gene: NA; len: 11; j_gene: TRBJ1-2; v_gene: TRBV12-3/TRBV12-4; CDR3nt: TGTGCCACCCGGGAGGAGAGGGGCTACACCTTC; CDR3aa: CATREERGYTF
abundance: NA; d_gene: NA; len: 13; j_gene: TRBJ1-1; v_gene: TRBV7-3; CDR3nt: TGTGCCAGCAGCTTTGGATGGAACACTGAAGCTTTCTTT; CDR3aa: CASSFGWNTEAFF
abundance: NA; d_gene: TRBD1; len: 15; j_gene: TRBJ1-2; v_gene: TRBV7-6; CDR3nt: TGTGCCAGCAGTCTGGAATTGGGACAGAACTATGGCTACACCTTC; CDR3aa: CASSLELGQNYGYTF
abundance: NA; d_gene: TRBD1; len: 17; j_gene: TRBJ2-5; v_gene: TRBV13; CDR3nt: TGTGCCAGCAGCTTTCTCCGGGACAGGGAATACAGGGAGACCCAGTACTTC; CDR3aa: CASSFLRDREYRETQYF
abundance: NA; d_gene: NA; len: 13; j_gene: TRBJ1-4; v_gene: TRBV15; CDR3nt: TGTGCCACCGCAGGTTATTCGAATGAAAAACTGTTTTTT; CDR3aa: CATAGYSNEKLFF
abundance: NA; d_gene: NA; len: 14; j_gene: TRBJ2-1; v_gene: TRBV7-3; CDR3nt: TGTGCCAGCAGCTTAACGGGAACTAGCAGTGAGCAGTTCTTC; CDR3aa: CASSLTGTSSEQFF
abundance: few; d_gene: NA; len: 16; j_gene: TRBJ2-4; v_gene: TRBV14; CDR3nt: TGTGCCAGCAGCCAAGATGGTTGGGGCCCCCAGGCCATTCAGTACTTC; CDR3aa: CASSQDGWGPQAIQYF
abundance: few; d_gene: NA; len: 17; j_gene: TRBJ2-5; v_gene: TRBV7-8; CDR3nt: TGTGCCAGCAGCTTAGGTCCCGGGGGACACCTCCAAGAGACCCAGTACTTC; CDR3aa: CASSLGPGGHLQETQYF
abundance: NA; d_gene: NA; len: 15; j_gene: TRBJ2-7; v_gene: TRBV5-4; CDR3nt: TGTGCCAGCAGCAAAAGCCGGGACCGTCCCTACGCGCAGTACTTC; CDR3aa: CASSKSRDRPYAQYF
abundance: NA; d_gene: NA; len: 13; j_gene: TRBJ1-2; v_gene: TRBV19; CDR3nt: TGTGCCAGTATGCACAGGACTTGGTATGGCTACACCTTC; CDR3aa: CASMHRTWYGYTF
abundance: NA; d_gene: NA; len: 15; j_gene: TRBJ2-3; v_gene: TRBV10-1; CDR3nt: TGCGCCAGCAGTGAGCTCAGCGGGCAGACAGATACGCAGTATTTT; CDR3aa: CASSELSGQTDTQYF
abundance: NA; d_gene: NA; len: 14; j_gene: TRBJ1-5; v_gene: TRBV20-1; CDR3nt: TGCAGTGCCCTAGACAGGAGTGGCAATCAGCCCCAGCATTTT; CDR3aa: CSALDRSGNQPQHF
abundance: NA; d_gene: NA; len: 15; j_gene: TRBJ2-5; v_gene: TRBV27; CDR3nt: TGTGCCAGCAGTTTTACAGGGAGTAACGAAGAGACCCAGTACTTC; CDR3aa: CASSFTGSNEETQYF
abundance: few; d_gene: TRBD2; len: 19; j_gene: TRBJ2-1; v_gene: TRBV12-3/TRBV12-4; CDR3nt: TGTGCCAGCAGTTTGACTGTCCTAAGGCTAGCGGGAGGCCACAATGAGCAGTTCTTC; CDR3aa: CASSLTVLRLAGGHNEQFF
abundance: NA; d_gene: TRBD1; len: 13; j_gene: TRBJ2-7; v_gene: TRBV11-1; CDR3nt: TGTGCCAGCTCTGACAGGGAATCCTACGAGCAGTACTTC; CDR3aa: CASSDRESYEQYF
abundance: few; d_gene: NA; len: 15; j_gene: TRBJ2-1; v_gene: TRBV4-2; CDR3nt: TGTGCCAGCAGCCAAGGGACTACGGGCTACAATGAGCAGTTCTTC; CDR3aa: CASSQGTTGYNEQFF
abundance: NA; d_gene: NA; len: 15; j_gene: TRBJ2-7; v_gene: TRBV11-2; CDR3nt: TGTGACAGCAGCTTGGGCCAGGGTAGGTCCTACGAGCAGTACTTC; CDR3aa: CDSSLGQGRSYEQYF
abundance: NA; d_gene: NA; len: 16; j_gene: TRBJ2-3; v_gene: TRBV7-2; CDR3nt: TGTGCCAGCAGCTTAAGGGCGGTAGCTGGGACAGATACGCAGTATTTT; CDR3aa: CASSLRAVAGTDTQYF